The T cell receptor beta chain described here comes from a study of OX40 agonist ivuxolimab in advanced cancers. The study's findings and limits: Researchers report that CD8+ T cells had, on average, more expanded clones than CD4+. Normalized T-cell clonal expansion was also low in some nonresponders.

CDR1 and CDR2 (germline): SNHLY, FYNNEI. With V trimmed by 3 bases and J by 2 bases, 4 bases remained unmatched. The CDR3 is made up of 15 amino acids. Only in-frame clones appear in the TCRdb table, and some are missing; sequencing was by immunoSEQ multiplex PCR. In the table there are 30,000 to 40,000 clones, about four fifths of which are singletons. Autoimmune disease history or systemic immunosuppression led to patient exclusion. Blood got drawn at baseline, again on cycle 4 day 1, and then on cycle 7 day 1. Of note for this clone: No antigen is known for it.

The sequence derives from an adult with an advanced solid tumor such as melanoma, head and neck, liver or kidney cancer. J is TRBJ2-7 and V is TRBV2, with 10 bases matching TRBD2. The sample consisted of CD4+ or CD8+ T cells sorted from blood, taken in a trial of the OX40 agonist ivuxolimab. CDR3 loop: CASSDRTSGTYEQYF. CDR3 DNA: TGTGCCAGCAGTGATAGAACTAGCGGGACCTACGAGCAGTACTTC.